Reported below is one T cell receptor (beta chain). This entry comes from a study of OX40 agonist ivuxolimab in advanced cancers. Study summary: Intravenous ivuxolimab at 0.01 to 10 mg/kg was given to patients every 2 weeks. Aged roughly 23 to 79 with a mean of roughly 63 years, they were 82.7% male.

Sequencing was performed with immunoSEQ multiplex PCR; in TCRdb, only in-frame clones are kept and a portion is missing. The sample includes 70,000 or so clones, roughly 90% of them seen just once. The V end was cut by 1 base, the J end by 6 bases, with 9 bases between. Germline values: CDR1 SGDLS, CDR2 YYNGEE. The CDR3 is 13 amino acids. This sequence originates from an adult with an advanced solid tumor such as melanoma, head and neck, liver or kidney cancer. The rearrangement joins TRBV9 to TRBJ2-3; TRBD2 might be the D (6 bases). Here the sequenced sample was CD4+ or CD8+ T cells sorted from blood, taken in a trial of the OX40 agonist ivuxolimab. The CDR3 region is CASSVWRGDTQYF. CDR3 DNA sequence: TGTGCCAGCAGCGTATGGAGGGGTGATACGCAGTATTTT.